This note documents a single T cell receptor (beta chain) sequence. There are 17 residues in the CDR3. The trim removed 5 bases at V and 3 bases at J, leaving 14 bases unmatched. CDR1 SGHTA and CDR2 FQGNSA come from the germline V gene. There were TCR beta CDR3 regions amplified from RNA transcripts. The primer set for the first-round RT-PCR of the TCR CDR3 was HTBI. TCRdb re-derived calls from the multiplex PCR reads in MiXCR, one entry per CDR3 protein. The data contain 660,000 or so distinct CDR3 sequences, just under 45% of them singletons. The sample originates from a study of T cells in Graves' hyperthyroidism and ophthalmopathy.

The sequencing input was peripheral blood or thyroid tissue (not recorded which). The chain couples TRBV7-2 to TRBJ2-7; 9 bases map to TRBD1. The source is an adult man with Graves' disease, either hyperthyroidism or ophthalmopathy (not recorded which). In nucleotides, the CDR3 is TGTGCCAGCAGCCAAAACCCCGGGACAGGGTTAAGCTACGAGCAGTACTTC. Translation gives CASSQNPGTGLSYEQYF.